This TCR beta chain emerged from a study of cytomegalovirus exposure and HLA in healthy donors. Study-wide findings and caveats: Data from an earlier analysis indicated that most TCR beta V segments were productive either about 87% or about 30% of the time.

This clone has more than one count but fewer than ten. No antigen is known for it. A multiplex PCR was run with 60 Vbeta primers and 13 Jbeta primers. The repertoire was sequenced with immunoSEQ multiplex PCR; TCRdb's copy has only in-frame clones and lacks some. The sample contains 55,000 to 80,000 clones, 65% to 80% of which appear only once. Unmatched junction bases numbered 7, after V lost 3 bases and J lost 4 bases. The length of the CDR3 is 15 residues. Germline assignment: CDR1 SGHRS and CDR2 YFSETQ. The receptor was isolated from a man aged 40-50 years in good health and CMV-seropositive. The specimen was PBMCs. This rearrangement joins TRBV5-1 to TRBJ1-1, with 9 bases aligning to TRBD1. This CDR3 is CASSSTQTGGTEAFF. The CDR3 DNA reads TGCGCCAGCAGCTCTACCCAGACAGGGGGCACTGAAGCTTTCTTT.